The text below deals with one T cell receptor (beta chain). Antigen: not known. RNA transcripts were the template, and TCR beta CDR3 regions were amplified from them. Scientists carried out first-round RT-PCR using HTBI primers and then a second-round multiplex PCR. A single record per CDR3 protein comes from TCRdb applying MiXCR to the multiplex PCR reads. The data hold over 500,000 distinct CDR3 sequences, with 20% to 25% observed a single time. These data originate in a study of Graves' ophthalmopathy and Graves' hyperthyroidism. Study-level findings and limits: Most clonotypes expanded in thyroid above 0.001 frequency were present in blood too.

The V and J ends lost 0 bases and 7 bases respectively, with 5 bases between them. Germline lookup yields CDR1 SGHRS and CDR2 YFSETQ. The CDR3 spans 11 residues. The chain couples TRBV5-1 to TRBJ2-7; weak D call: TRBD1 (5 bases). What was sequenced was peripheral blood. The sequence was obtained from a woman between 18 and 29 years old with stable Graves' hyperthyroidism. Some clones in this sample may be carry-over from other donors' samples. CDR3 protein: CASSLGQEQYF. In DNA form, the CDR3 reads TGCGCCAGCAGCTTGGGACAGGAGCAGTACTTC.